This record looks at one TCR beta chain sequence and its context. These data originate in a study of blood T cell repertoires in COVID-19. At the level of the study: There were acute and convalescent COVID-19 samples, and they came from the United States, Italy and Spain. From T cells, B-cell-depleted T cells, or PBMCs came the material, which was cDNA or gDNA.

As handled by the study authors: From reference gene primer amplification, estimates of nucleated cell counts were derived. Some clones are missing from TCRdb's copy, which holds only in-frame ones; the method was immunoSEQ multiplex PCR. The D gene and trimming were derived from the DNA, and the V and J assignments and clone size from that table. The sample records roughly 140,000 clones, around 80% being singletons. The length of the CDR3 is 13 residues. CDR1 and CDR2 (germline): GTSNPN, SVGIG (reference sequence). Trimming removed 3 bases at V and 6 bases at J, with 13 bases between. The chain joins TRBV30 to TRBJ2-3; D call uncertain. Source material: peripheral blood. The source is a woman aged 45-59 years in a cohort sampled during active or convalescent COVID-19. The CDR3 region has the DNA TGTGCCTGGAGAGGCAAGACTCGGGATACGCAGTATTTT. This sequence encodes CAWRGKTRDTQYF.